Sequencing of this TCR beta chain was carried out in a study of PD-L1 blockade in urothelial cancer. Time point given: pretreatment peripheral blood. The assay was immunoSEQ multiplex PCR, and TCRdb's table has in-frame clones only and misses some. This sample carries 87,000 or so clones, 84% of them seen once, and the ten largest clones take more than 2%. The receptor comes from a man in his 60s with urothelial cancer. The source was PBMCs, collected around atezolizumab (anti-PD-L1) treatment.

The CDR3 region is CASSSLAGGETQYF. CDR3 bases: TGTGCCAGTAGTTCACTAGCGGGGGGCGAGACCCAGTACTTC. V and J are TRBV19 and TRBJ2-5; TRBD2 aligns across 12 bases. This CDR3 is built from 14 residues. The junction had 3 bases not matched to a gene; V was cut back by 5 bases and J by 5 bases. The germline V gene encodes CDR1 LNHDA and CDR2 SQIVND (reference sequence).